The 9 T cell receptor beta chains below were found in one sample sequenced in a study of identical twins. TCRdb re-called the 5' RACE reads through MiXCR, storing one row per CDR3 protein. The sample has a few hundred thousand distinct CDR3 sequences; approximately 12% are singletons. These data are also associated with another study on yellow fever vaccine responses in identical twins.

Sequences were obtained from memory (CD45RO+) T cells sorted from blood. Every receptor here comes from a young woman in good health.

This rearrangement joins TRBV7-9 to TRBJ2-1; TRBD2 matches 10 bases. Germline V lookup: CDR1 SEHNR, CDR2 FQNEAQ (reference sequence). The V segment lost 5 bases and the J segment 5 bases; nucleotides outside the gene matches: 6. The CDR3 consists of 15 residues. CDR3 in amino acids: CASSPRTSGDNEQFF. Written as DNA, the CDR3 is TGTGCCAGCAGCCCCCGGACTAGCGGCGACAATGAGCAGTTCTTC.

This clonotype has only a few counts. The rearrangement links TRBV14 to TRBJ2-6; D remains unclear. CDR1 and CDR2 from the germline V gene are SGHDN and FVKESK. This CDR3 has 13 amino acids. With 5 bases removed from V and 2 bases from J, the gap between germline ends came to 4 bases. The CDR3 spells CASSGTGANVLTF. The CDR3 coding sequence is TGTGCCAGCAGCGGAACTGGGGCCAACGTCCTGACTTTC.

This chain joins TRBV20-1 and TRBJ2-5; D gene unclear. The CDR3 is 13 amino acids. Trimming took 6 bases from V and 5 from J, leaving 16 bases between them. Per germline, CDR1 DFQATT and CDR2 SNEGSKA (reference sequence). For the CDR3, the DNA is TGCAGTGCGCCCAACCCCGGGCGGGAGACCCAGTACTTC. It yields the protein CSAPNPGRETQYF.

The chain combines TRBV7-2 with TRBJ2-3; TRBD2 aligns across 9 bases. The CDR3 contains 15 residues. CDR1 and CDR2 from the germline V gene are SGHTA and FQGNSA. The V gene end was trimmed by 4 bases and the J gene end by 0 bases; junction bases not matched to a gene: 2. In nucleotides, the CDR3 is TGTGCCAGCAGCTCTAGCGGGACCAGCACAGATACGCAGTATTTT. It is translated as CASSSSGTSTDTQYF.

This clonotype was counted ten times or more. The chain links TRBV30 to TRBJ1-1; D gene unclear. The CDR3 sequence is 13 residues long. The V end lost 0 bases, the J end lost 4 bases, and 9 bases lay between the germline ends. The V gene's germline CDR1 is GTSNPN and CDR2 SVGIG (reference sequence). CDR3 loop: CAWSVMRATEAFF. In DNA form, the CDR3 reads TGTGCCTGGAGTGTAATGCGAGCCACTGAAGCTTTCTTT.

The rearrangement uses TRBV28 and TRBJ2-5; 7 bases fit TRBD2. V gave up 5 bases and J gave up 1 base; unmatched junction bases: 4. Germline CDR1 is MDHEN and CDR2 is SYDVKM. This CDR3 has 14 amino acids. In DNA, the CDR3 is TGTGCCAGCAGTATCCGCGGGGGCCAAGAGACCCAGTACTTC. Residues: CASSIRGGQETQYF.

This clonotype showed up just a few times. The V gene is TRBV28, the J gene TRBJ2-7; no reliable D call. From germline, CDR1 is MDHEN and CDR2 SYDVKM. The CDR3 sequence is 14 residues long. Trimming removed 2 bases at V and 3 bases at J, with 11 bases between. The CDR3 sequence: CASSLVVGLYEQYF. The CDR3 DNA sequence: TGTGCCAGCAGTTTAGTGGTAGGGCTCTACGAGCAGTACTTC.

The chain employs TRBV28 and TRBJ2-3, with 7 bases that match TRBD2. V gave up 6 bases and J gave up 1 base; unmatched junction bases: 7. CDR1 is MDHEN and CDR2 is SYDVKM in the germline V gene. The CDR3 has 15 residues. Written as DNA, the CDR3 is TGTGCCAGCAGCATGGGCGGGAGTCGCACAGATACGCAGTATTTT. This gives the protein CASSMGGSRTDTQYF.

This clonotype was detected many times. The chain carries TRBV5-1 and TRBJ2-1; 10 bases align to TRBD1. The CDR3 sequence is 16 residues long. Germline values: CDR1 SGHRS, CDR2 YFSETQ. V was clipped by 5 bases and J by 5 bases; unmatched bases: 10. CDR3 in DNA: TGCGCCAGCAGACCTACCGGGACAGGGGTCAACAATGAGCAGTTCTTC. This codes for CASRPTGTGVNNEQFF.